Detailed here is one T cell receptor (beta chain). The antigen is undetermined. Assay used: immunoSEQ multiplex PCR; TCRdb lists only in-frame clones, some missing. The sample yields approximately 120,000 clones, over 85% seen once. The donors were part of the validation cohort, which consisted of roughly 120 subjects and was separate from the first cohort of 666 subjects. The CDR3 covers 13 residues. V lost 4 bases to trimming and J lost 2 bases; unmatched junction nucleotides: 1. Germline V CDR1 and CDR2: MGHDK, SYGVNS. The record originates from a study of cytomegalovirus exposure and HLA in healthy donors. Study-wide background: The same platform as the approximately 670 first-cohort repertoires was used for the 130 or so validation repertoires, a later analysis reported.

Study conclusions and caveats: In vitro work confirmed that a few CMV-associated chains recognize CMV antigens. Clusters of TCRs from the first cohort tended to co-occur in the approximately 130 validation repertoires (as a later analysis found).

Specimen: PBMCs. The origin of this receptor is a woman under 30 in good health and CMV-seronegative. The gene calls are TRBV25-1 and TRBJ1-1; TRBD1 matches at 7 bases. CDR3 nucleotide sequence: TGTGCCAGCAGTGGACAGGGTAACACTGAAGCTTTCTTT. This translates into CASSGQGNTEAFF.